The 6 T cell receptor beta chains given below trace back to one sample, sequenced in a study of identical twins. TCRdb reprocessed the 5' RACE reads with MiXCR, giving one entry per CDR3 protein. The repertoire holds about 260,000 distinct CDR3 sequences, roughly 7% seen once, with roughly 3.7% in the top ten. This sample was also put to use in a study of yellow fever vaccine responses in identical twins.

Sequencing was performed on memory (CD45RO+) T cells sorted from blood. Source of these receptors: a woman aged 18-35 years in good health.

This clonotype occurred a few times. V gene TRBV14 combines with J gene TRBJ1-2; D uncertain. With 2 bases removed from V and 2 bases from J, the gap between germline ends came to 6 bases. This CDR3 is 13 amino acids long. CDR1 is SGHDN and CDR2 is FVKESK in the germline V gene. Here the CDR3 reads CASSQQQNYGYTF. The CDR3 region has the DNA TGTGCCAGCAGCCAACAGCAAAACTATGGCTACACCTTC.

The chain couples TRBV20-1 to TRBJ1-5; 8 bases align to TRBD1. CDR3 length equals 14 residues. Germline-derived CDR1 and CDR2 are DFQATT and SNEGSKA (reference sequence). V gave up 3 bases and J gave up 4 bases; unmatched junction bases: 5. The CDR3 nucleotides are TGCAGTGCTAGGACAGGGGAATTTAATCAGCCCCAGCATTTT. Amino acids: CSARTGEFNQPQHF.

The chain uses TRBV5-1 and TRBJ2-2; 8 nucleotides align to TRBD1. Trimming removed 0 bases from V and 0 bases from J; junction bases left unmatched: 4. The CDR3 spans 17 residues. Germline loops: CDR1 SGHRS, CDR2 YFSETQ. CDR3 loop: CASSLGDRLTNTGELFF. The CDR3 DNA reads TGCGCCAGCAGCTTGGGGGACAGGCTAACGAACACCGGGGAGCTGTTTTTT.

The sample holds many counts of this clonotype. The chain links TRBV12-3 or TRBV12-4 to TRBJ1-3, with D maybe TRBD1 (5 bases). This CDR3 contains 17 residues. Trimming pared 4 bases from V and 3 bases from J, leaving 19 bases between. The CDR3 DNA reads TGTGCCAGCAGTTCCTACCGGGTGGCTGGGGGTGGAAACACCATATATTTT. This gives the protein CASSSYRVAGGGNTIYF.

The V gene is TRBV28, the J gene TRBJ2-3; D not resolved. The V and J ends lost 4 bases and 6 bases respectively, with 11 bases between them. The CDR3 has 13 amino acids. From germline, CDR1 is MDHEN and CDR2 SYDVKM. The CDR3 is CASSSPDEDTQYF. CDR3 DNA: TGTGCCAGCAGTTCCCCCGATGAGGATACGCAGTATTTT.

The gene calls are TRBV28 and TRBJ2-2, with 11 bases matching TRBD2. V gave up 4 bases and J gave up 3 bases; unmatched junction bases: 1. Germline V gives CDR1 MDHEN, CDR2 SYDVKM. The CDR3 consists of 15 residues. The CDR3: CASSWTSGYTGELFF. CDR3 coding DNA: TGTGCCAGCAGTTGGACTAGCGGGTACACCGGGGAGCTGTTTTTT.